The next 10 T cell receptor beta chains were all read from a single sample in a study of blood T cell repertoires in COVID-19. Profiled with immunoSEQ multiplex PCR; TCRdb holds only in-frame clones, not every one. The table has 200,000 to 250,000 clones, over 65% seen once. The sample consisted of peripheral blood. These receptors came from a woman between 65 and 79 years old with active or convalescent COVID-19.

V usage is TRBV19 and J usage is TRBJ2-1; 7 nucleotides match TRBD2. The germline gives CDR1 LNHDA, CDR2 SQIVND (reference sequence). The CDR3 totals 16 residues. The V segment lost 2 bases and the J segment 0 bases; nucleotides outside the gene matches: 4. DNA of the CDR3: TGTGCCAGTAGTATACTAGCGGATAGCTCCTACAATGAGCAGTTCTTC. Residues: CASSILADSSYNEQFF. Full variable domain (remainder filled in from reference TRBV19 and TRBJ2-1): DGGITQSPKYLFRKEGQNVTLSCEQNLNHDAMYWYRQDPGQGLRLIYYSQIVNDFQKGDIAEGYSVSREKKESFPLTVTSAQKNPTAFYLCASSILADSSYNEQFFGPGTRLTVL.

The V and J genes are TRBV16 and TRBJ1-6; D is uncertain. The CDR3 runs 14 residues. Trimming removed 4 bases from V and 7 bases from J, with 11 bases in between. Germline values: CDR1 KGHSY, CDR2 FQNENV. CDR3 sequence reads: CASSPRSGNSPLHF. The CDR3 nucleotides read TGTGCCAGCAGCCCTCGGTCGGGGAATTCACCCCTCCACTTT.

The chain links TRBV7-2 to TRBJ1-1; D may be TRBD1 (5 bases). This CDR3 has 17 residues. Deletions cut 1 base from V and 0 bases from J, with 15 bases between. Germline CDR1 is SGHTA and CDR2 is FQGNSA. The CDR3 DNA reads TGTGCCAGCAGCTTAGTATGGGCGGCAGGGTTGAACACTGAAGCTTTCTTT. Amino acid sequence: CASSLVWAAGLNTEAFF.

The chain employs TRBV5-1 and TRBJ2-2; 8 bases fit TRBD2. The CDR3 contains 17 residues. The ends lost 0 bases at V and 0 bases at J; junction bases unmatched: 4. Germline CDR1 SGHRS, CDR2 YFSETQ. CDR3 residues: CASSLEASGPNTGELFF. The CDR3 DNA reads TGCGCCAGCAGCTTGGAGGCTAGCGGGCCGAACACCGGGGAGCTGTTTTTT.

The rearrangement uses TRBV28 and TRBJ2-1, with 8 positions matching TRBD1. CDR3 length: 15 amino acids. V lost 4 bases, J lost 9 bases, and 11 bases stayed unmatched. Germline CDR1 is MDHEN and CDR2 is SYDVKM. The DNA for the CDR3 is TGTGCCAGCAGTTCGCTCGGACAGGGTAGTGGTGAGCAGTTCTTC. As protein: CASSSLGQGSGEQFF.

In this sample, this clone turned up once. This chain joins TRBV5-4 and TRBJ1-1, with D possibly being TRBD1 (6 bases). The germline gives CDR1 SGHNT, CDR2 YYREEE (reference sequence). The V and J ends lost 3 bases and 4 bases respectively, with 16 bases between them. There are 15 residues in the CDR3. The CDR3 loop is CASSWAGVGSTEAFF. The CDR3 bases are TGTGCCAGCAGCTGGGCAGGGGTGGGTAGCACTGAAGCTTTCTTT.

The sample holds a few counts of this clone. V usage is TRBV7-9 and J usage is TRBJ2-2; TRBD2 is a possible D gene (5 bases). The germline V gene has CDR1 SEHNR and CDR2 FQNEAQ (reference sequence). Trimming removed 5 bases at V and 5 bases at J, with 15 bases between. The CDR3 is 15 amino acids. CDR3 DNA: TGTGCCAGCAGCCTGCTGAGAGGGCCTACCGGGGAGCTGTTTTTT. Its translation is CASSLLRGPTGELFF.

This sequence joins TRBV12-3 or TRBV12-4 and TRBJ2-7; 11 positions agree with TRBD2. V was clipped by 10 bases and J by 7 bases; unmatched bases: 9. The CDR3 length is 13 residues. CDR3 region: CATLLAGASEQYF. In DNA, the CDR3 is TGTGCCACCTTACTAGCGGGAGCCAGTGAGCAGTACTTC.

The chain couples TRBV11-2 to TRBJ2-7; 7 nucleotides line up with TRBD1. The CDR3 sequence is 14 residues long. Germline V CDR1 and CDR2: SGHAT, FQNNGV. The V segment lost 6 bases and the J segment 1 base; nucleotides outside the gene matches: 6. The CDR3 is CASRKTGSSYEQYF. In nucleotides, the CDR3 is TGTGCCAGCAGAAAGACAGGGTCATCCTACGAGCAGTACTTC.

The rearrangement uses TRBV6-2 or TRBV6-3 and TRBJ2-5; tentative D call: TRBD2 (6 bases). V lost 2 bases to trimming and J lost 8 bases, with 12 bases between them. The germline CDR1 and CDR2 sequences are MNHEY and SVGEGT. The CDR3 sequence is 13 residues long. Written as DNA, the CDR3 is TGTGCCAGCAGTTACCCCGGACTACCAACCCAGTACTTC. This sequence encodes CASSYPGLPTQYF.